The 13 T cell receptor beta chains in this list originate from one sample, sequenced in a study of blood T cells in healthy people across ages (dated by TCRdb to about 2015). Library preparation employed 5' RACE. These reads were obtained on an Illumina HiSeq 2500. A second PCR of roughly 7 to 12 cycles was run with a J-beta primer mix and a sample-barcoded 5' primer. The public reads were reprocessed in TCRdb via fastp at Q25 and MiXCR, keeping in-frame beta chains. A single entry per CDR3 protein holds the most common genes and DNA from its merged rows. This sample lists 600,000 to 1,000,000 distinct CDR3 sequences; roughly 60% were detected once. The top ten clones comprise roughly 22% of the sample. Material for sequencing was blood. The receptor source for this set is a man aged 30-40 years in good health.

Only a few counts were recorded for this clonotype. The chain joins TRBV4-2 to TRBJ2-5; D gene uncertain. From germline, CDR1 is LGHNA and CDR2 YNFKEQ. V was clipped by 2 bases and J by 5 bases, with 12 bases between them. The CDR3 runs 14 residues. CDR3 bases: TGTGCCAGCAGCCAAACCGTCTCTGGGGAGACCCAGTACTTC. This sequence encodes CASSQTVSGETQYF.

This clonotype was seen only a few times. CDR3 DNA sequence: TGTGCCAGCAGCCACACCGGGACAGGGGGCCGAGAGACCCAGTACTTC. It encodes CASSHTGTGGRETQYF. The chain links TRBV9 to TRBJ2-5, with 12 bases that match TRBD1. Trimming removed 4 bases from V and 4 bases from J; junction bases left unmatched: 8. Germline V gene sequence: CDR1 SGDLS, CDR2 YYNGEE. The CDR3 totals 16 residues.

V and J are TRBV10-3 and TRBJ1-4; TRBD1 might be the D (6 bases). Germline V lookup: CDR1 ENHRY, CDR2 SYGVKD. The CDR3 totals 15 residues. Trimming removed 6 bases at V and 4 bases at J, with 15 bases between. CDR3 bases: TGTGCCATCAGCCAGAGGGGGGTTGGTAATGAAAAACTGTTTTTT. This sequence encodes CAISQRGVGNEKLFF.

The chain combines TRBV6-2 or TRBV6-3 with TRBJ1-5; 8 bases are shared with TRBD1. Germline V lookup: CDR1 MNHEY, CDR2 SVGEGT. V shed 4 bases, J shed 7 bases, and the junction held 9 bases outside the gene matches. The CDR3 spans 15 residues. The chain's CDR3 is CASSFSGQGEQPQHF. CDR3 DNA: TGTGCCAGCAGTTTCAGCGGACAGGGAGAACAGCCCCAGCATTTT.

This clonotype was detected a few times. V is TRBV4-2 and J is TRBJ2-1; D possibly corresponds to TRBD1 (5 bases). V lost 4 bases, J lost 5 bases, and 21 bases lay in between. The CDR3 covers 17 residues. Germline CDR1 is LGHNA and CDR2 is YNFKEQ. CDR3 sequence reads: CASSPRGSGPIDNEQFF. For the CDR3, the DNA is TGTGCCAGCAGCCCGCGTGGGTCAGGGCCAATAGACAATGAGCAGTTCTTC.

The J gene is TRBJ2-7, the V gene TRBV20-1, with TRBD2 matching 10 bases. Trimming removed 6 bases from V and 2 bases from J; junction bases left unmatched: 16. The CDR3 extends over 17 amino acids. Germline CDR1 is DFQATT and CDR2 is SNEGSKA (reference sequence). The CDR3, as DNA: TGCAGTGCGATAAACGAGGATTCTAGCGGGAGACCCTACGAGCAGTACTTC. This encodes CSAINEDSSGRPYEQYF.

This sequence joins TRBV7-9 and TRBJ1-1; D perhaps matches TRBD1 (5 bases). Trimming shortened V by 6 bases and J by 2 bases, and 16 bases separated the two germline ends. There are 15 residues in the CDR3. Germline lookup yields CDR1 SEHNR and CDR2 FQNEAQ (reference sequence). The CDR3 loop reads CASRKNPGLNTEAFF. Written as DNA, the CDR3 is TGTGCCAGCAGAAAAAATCCGGGGCTAAACACTGAAGCTTTCTTT. The full variable domain, completed using reference TRBV7-9 and TRBJ1-1, is DTGVSQNPRHKITKRGQNVTFRCDPISEHNRLYWYRQTLGQGPEFLTYFQNEAQLEKSRLLSDRFSAERPKGSFSTLEIQRTEQGDSAMYLCASRKNPGLNTEAFFGQGTRLTVV.

In its sample, this clonotype was seen a few times. J is TRBJ1-2 and V is TRBV12-3 or TRBV12-4; 8 nucleotides align to TRBD1. The CDR3 extends over 12 amino acids. The trim removed 7 bases at V and 8 bases at J, leaving 6 bases unmatched. This CDR3 reads CASTATGDGYTF. CDR3 bases: TGTGCCAGCACCGCGACAGGGGACGGCTACACCTTC.

There are a few counts of this clonotype. The V call is TRBV5-6, the J call TRBJ2-1; D perhaps matches TRBD2 (6 bases). The end of the DNA is better explained by TRBJ2-7, so the J call may be wrong. The CDR3 is made up of 16 amino acids. The V gene's germline CDR1 is SGHDT and CDR2 YYEEEE. CDR3 sequence: CASRMGLLSSYNEQYF. CDR3 DNA: TGTGCCAGCCGGATGGGACTCTTGAGCTCCTACAATGAGCAGTACTTC.

The chain couples TRBV4-1 to TRBJ2-3; D is possibly TRBD2 (6 bases). Germline values: CDR1 MGHRA, CDR2 YSYEKL. The CDR3 is 15 amino acids. V gave up 4 bases and J gave up 2 bases, with 13 bases separating them. CDR3 nucleotide sequence: TGCGCCAGCAGCCGTGGACGGGGACTCACAGATACGCAGTATTTT. Protein sequence: CASSRGRGLTDTQYF.

The rearrangement links TRBV6-2 or TRBV6-3 to TRBJ1-2, with D possibly being TRBD1 (6 bases). Germline-derived CDR1 and CDR2 are MNHEY and SVGEGT. This CDR3 region has 15 residues. V lost 3 bases to trimming and J lost 2 bases, with 13 bases between them. The CDR3 loop reads CASSYFQGINYGYTF. DNA for the CDR3: TGTGCCAGCAGTTATTTTCAGGGGATCAACTATGGCTACACCTTC.

The chain uses TRBV20-1 and TRBJ2-3, with D maybe TRBD2 (7 bases). The CDR3 sequence is 14 residues long. Germline values: CDR1 DFQATT, CDR2 SNEGSKA (reference sequence). V was clipped by 0 bases and J by 5 bases, with 12 bases between them. The CDR3 DNA reads TGCAGTGCTAGAGATGCGGGGGCGGGAGATACGCAGTATTTT. This translates into CSARDAGAGDTQYF.

The chain is built from TRBV28 and TRBJ2-4, with D possibly TRBD2 on 6 matching bases. Germline V gives CDR1 MDHEN, CDR2 SYDVKM. V was shortened by 3 bases and J by 13 bases, with 22 bases between the two germline ends. CDR3 length equals 15 residues. CDR3 nucleotide sequence: TGTGCCAGCAGTTTGGTCCCCGGGAGCTCGTGGGAGCAGTACTTC. Protein product: CASSLVPGSSWEQYF.